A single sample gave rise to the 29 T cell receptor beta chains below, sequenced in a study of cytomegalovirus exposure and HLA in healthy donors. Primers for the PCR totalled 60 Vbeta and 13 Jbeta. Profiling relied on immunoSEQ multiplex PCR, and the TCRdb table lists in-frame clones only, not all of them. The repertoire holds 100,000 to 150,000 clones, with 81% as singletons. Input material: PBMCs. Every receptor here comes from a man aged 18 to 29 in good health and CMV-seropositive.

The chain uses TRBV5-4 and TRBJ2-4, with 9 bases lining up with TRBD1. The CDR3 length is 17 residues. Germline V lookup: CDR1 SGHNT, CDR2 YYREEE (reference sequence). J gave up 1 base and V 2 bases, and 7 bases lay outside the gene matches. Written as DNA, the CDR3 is TGTGCCAGCAGCTTAGAAGGACAGGGGACGGCCAAAAACATTCAGTACTTC. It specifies CASSLEGQGTAKNIQYF. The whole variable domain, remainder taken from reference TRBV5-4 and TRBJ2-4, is ETGVTQSPTHLIKTRGQQVTLRCSSQSGHNTVSWYQQALGQGPQFIFQYYREEENGRGNFPPRFSGLQFPNYSSELNVNALELDDSALYLCASSLEGQGTAKNIQYFGAGTRLSVL.

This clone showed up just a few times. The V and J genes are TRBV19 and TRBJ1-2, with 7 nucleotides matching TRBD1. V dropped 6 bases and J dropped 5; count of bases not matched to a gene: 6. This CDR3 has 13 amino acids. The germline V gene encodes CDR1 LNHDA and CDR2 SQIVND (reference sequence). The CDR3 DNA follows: TGTGCCAGTAGCCCTACAGGGGAGTATGGCTACACCTTC. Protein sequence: CASSPTGEYGYTF.

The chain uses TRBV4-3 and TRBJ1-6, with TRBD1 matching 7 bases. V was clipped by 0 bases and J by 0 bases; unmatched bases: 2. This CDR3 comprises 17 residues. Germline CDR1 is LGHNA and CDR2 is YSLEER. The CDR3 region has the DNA TGCGCCAGCAGCCAAGAAAGGGGGCTCTCCTATAATTCACCCCTCCACTTT. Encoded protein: CASSQERGLSYNSPLHF.

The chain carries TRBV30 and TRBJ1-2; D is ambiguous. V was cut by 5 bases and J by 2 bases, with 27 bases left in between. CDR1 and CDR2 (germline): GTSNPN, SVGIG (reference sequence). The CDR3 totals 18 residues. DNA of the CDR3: TGTGCCTGGTCTGCCCGCGGGTGGAATATGCGAATCAACTATGGCTACACCTTC. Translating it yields CAWSARGWNMRINYGYTF.

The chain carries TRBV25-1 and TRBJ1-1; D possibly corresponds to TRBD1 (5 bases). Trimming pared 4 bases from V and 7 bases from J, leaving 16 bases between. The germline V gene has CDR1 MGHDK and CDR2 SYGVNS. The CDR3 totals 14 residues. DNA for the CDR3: TGTGCCAGCAGTGGAGTGCGGGGACCGTATGAAGCTTTCTTT. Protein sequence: CASSGVRGPYEAFF.

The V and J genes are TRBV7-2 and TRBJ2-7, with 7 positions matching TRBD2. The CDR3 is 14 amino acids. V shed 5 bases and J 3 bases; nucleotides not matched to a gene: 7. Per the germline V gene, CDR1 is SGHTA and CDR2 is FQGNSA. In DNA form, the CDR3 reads TGTGCCAGCAGCGTCGGACTAGAGAACTACGAGCAGTACTTC. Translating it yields CASSVGLENYEQYF.

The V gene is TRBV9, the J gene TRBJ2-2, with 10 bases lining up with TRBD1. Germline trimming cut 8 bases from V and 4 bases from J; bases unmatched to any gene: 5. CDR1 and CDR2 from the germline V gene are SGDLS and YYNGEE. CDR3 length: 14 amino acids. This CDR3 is CARTGQGFTGELFF. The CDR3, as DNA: TGTGCCAGAACGGGACAGGGGTTCACCGGGGAGCTGTTTTTT.

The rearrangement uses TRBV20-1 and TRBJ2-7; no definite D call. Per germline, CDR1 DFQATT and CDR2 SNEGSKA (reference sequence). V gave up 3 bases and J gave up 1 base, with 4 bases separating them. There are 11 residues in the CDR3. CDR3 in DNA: TGCAGTGCTAGTCCGTCCTACGAGCAGTACTTC. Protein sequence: CSASPSYEQYF.

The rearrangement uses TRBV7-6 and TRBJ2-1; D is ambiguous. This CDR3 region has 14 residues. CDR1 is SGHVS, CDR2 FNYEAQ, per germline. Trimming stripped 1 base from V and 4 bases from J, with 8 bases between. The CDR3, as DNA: TGTGCCAGCAGCTTAGAGGCGACTTACAATGAGCAGTTCTTC. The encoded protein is CASSLEATYNEQFF.

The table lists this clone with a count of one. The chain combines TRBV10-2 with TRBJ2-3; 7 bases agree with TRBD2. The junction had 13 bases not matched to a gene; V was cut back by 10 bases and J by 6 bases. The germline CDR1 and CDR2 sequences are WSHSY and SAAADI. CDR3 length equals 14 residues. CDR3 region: CATLMGGVTDTQYF. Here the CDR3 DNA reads TGCGCCACTCTCATGGGGGGGGTTACGGATACGCAGTATTTT.

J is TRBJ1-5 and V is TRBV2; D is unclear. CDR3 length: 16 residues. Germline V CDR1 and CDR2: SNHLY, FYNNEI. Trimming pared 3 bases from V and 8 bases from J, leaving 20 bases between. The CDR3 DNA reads TGTGCCAGCAGTGACTCTTCTTGGCTAAACGGGGAGCCCCAGCATTTT. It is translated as CASSDSSWLNGEPQHF. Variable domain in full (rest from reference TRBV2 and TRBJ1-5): EPEVTQTPSHQVTQMGQEVILRCVPISNHLYFYWYRQILGQKVEFLVSFYNNEISEKSEIFDDQFSVERPDGSNFTLKIRSTKLEDSAMYFCASSDSSWLNGEPQHFGDGTRLSIL.

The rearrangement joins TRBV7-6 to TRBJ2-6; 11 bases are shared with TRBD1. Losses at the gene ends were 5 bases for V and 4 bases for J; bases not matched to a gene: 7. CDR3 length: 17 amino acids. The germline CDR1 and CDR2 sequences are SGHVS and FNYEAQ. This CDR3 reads CASSHGQGAGGANVLTF. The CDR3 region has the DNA TGTGCCAGCAGCCATGGACAGGGGGCCGGGGGGGCCAACGTCCTGACTTTC.

CDR3 nucleotides: TGCGCCAGCAGCCAAGGCAGGGGGCTGGGGCAGCCCCAGCATTTT. Translated: CASSQGRGLGQPQHF. The chain joins TRBV4-3 to TRBJ1-5; 8 bases are a match to TRBD1. The ends lost 1 base at V and 7 bases at J; junction bases unmatched: 6. This CDR3 spans 15 amino acids. The germline V gene encodes CDR1 LGHNA and CDR2 YSLEER.

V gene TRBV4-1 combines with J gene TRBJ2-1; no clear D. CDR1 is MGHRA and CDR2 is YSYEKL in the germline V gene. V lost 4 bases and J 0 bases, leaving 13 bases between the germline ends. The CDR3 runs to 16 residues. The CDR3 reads CASSPRDVNSYNEQFF. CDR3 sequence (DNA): TGCGCCAGCAGCCCTAGAGATGTTAACTCCTACAATGAGCAGTTCTTC.

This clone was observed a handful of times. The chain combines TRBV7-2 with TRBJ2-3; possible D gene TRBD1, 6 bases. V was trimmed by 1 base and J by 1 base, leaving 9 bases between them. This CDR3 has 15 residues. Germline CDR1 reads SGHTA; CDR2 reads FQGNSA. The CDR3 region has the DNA TGTGCCAGCAGCTTAGAGGCAGGGGGCACAGATACGCAGTATTTT. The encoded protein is CASSLEAGGTDTQYF.

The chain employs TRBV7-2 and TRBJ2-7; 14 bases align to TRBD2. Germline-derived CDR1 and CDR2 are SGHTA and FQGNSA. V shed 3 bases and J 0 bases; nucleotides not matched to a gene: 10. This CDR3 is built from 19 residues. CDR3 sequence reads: CASSLGLAGVTGASYEQYF. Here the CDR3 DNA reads TGTGCCAGCAGCTTGGGACTAGCGGGAGTCACCGGGGCCTCCTACGAGCAGTACTTC.

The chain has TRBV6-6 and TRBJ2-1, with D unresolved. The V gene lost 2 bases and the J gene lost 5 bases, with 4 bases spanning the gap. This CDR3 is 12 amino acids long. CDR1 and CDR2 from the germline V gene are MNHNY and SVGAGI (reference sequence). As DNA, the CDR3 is TGTGCCAGCAGTTACGTAAACAATGAGCAGTTCTTC. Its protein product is CASSYVNNEQFF.

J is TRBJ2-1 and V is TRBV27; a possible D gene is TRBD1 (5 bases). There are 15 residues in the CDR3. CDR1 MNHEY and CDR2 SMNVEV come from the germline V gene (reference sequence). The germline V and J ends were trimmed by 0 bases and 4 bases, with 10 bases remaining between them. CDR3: CASSLSSTEYNEQFF. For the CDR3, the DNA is TGTGCCAGCAGTTTATCCTCGACAGAATACAATGAGCAGTTCTTC.

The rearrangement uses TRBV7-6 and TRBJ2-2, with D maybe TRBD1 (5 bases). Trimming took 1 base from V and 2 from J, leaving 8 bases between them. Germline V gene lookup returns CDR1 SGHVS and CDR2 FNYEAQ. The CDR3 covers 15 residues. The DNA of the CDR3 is TGTGCCAGCAGCTTAGGGACACTAAACACCGGGGAGCTGTTTTTT. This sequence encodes CASSLGTLNTGELFF.

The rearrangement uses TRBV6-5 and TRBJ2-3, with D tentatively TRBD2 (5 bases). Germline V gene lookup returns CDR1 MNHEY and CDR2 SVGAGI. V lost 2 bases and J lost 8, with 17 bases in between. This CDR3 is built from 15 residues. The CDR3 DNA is TGTGCCAGCAGTTACCGCAAACTAGGACTGCTTACGCAGTATTTT. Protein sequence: CASSYRKLGLLTQYF.

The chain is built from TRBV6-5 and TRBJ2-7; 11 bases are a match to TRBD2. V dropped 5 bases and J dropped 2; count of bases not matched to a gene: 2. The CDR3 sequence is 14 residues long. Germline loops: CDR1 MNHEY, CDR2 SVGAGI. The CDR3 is CASSRLAGTYEQYF. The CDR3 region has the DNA TGTGCCAGCAGTAGACTAGCGGGGACCTACGAGCAGTACTTC.

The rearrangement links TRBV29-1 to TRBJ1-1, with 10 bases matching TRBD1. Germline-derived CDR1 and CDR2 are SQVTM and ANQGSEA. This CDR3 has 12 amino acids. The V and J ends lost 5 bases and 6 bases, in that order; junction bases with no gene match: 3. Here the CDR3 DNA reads TGCAGCGTTAGACAGGGGGCGCCTGAAGCTTTCTTT. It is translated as CSVRQGAPEAFF.

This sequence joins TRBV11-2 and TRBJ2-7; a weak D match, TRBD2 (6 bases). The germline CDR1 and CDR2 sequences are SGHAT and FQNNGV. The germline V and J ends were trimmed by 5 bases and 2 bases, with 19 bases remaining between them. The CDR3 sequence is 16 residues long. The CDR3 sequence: CASSLIPRESTYEQYF. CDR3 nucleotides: TGTGCCAGCAGCCTAATACCCCGGGAGTCTACCTACGAGCAGTACTTC.

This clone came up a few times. The CDR3 DNA reads TGTGCCAGCAGCATGGGCCGGGACAGGGTAAATGAAAAACTGTTTTTT. As protein: CASSMGRDRVNEKLFF. The chain links TRBV5-4 to TRBJ1-4, with 9 positions matching TRBD1. Germline loops: CDR1 SGHNT, CDR2 YYREEE (reference sequence). J lost 5 bases, V lost 4 bases, and 9 bases had no gene match. CDR3 length equals 16 residues.

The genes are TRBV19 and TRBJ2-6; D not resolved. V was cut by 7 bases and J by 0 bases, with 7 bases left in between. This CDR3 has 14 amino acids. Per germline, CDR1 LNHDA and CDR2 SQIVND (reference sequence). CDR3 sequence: CASNQNSGANVLTF. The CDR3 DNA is TGTGCCAGTAACCAGAACTCTGGGGCCAACGTCCTGACTTTC.

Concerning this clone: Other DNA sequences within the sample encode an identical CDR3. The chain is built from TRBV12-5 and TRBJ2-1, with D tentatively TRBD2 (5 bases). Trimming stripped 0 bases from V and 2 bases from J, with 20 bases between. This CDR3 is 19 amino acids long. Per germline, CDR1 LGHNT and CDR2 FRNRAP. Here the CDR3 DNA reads TGTGCTAGTGGTTTGGTGGTGACGTACCCTCAGGAGGCCTACAATGAGCAGTTCTTC. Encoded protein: CASGLVVTYPQEAYNEQFF.

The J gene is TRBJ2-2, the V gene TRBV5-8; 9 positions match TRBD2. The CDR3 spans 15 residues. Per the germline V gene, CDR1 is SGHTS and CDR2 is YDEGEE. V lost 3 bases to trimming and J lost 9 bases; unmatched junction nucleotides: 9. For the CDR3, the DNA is TGTGCCAGCAGCTCTGGACTAGCGCTGACCAGGGAGCTGTTTTTT. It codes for CASSSGLALTRELFF.

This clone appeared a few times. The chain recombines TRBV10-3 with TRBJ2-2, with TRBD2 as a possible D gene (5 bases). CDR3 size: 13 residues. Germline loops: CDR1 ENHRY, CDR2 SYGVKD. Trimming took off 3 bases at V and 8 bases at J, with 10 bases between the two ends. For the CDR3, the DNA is TGTGCCATCAGTGACCTAGCATGGGGGGAGCTGTTTTTT. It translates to CAISDLAWGELFF.

The CDR3 spells CASSLVLADYEQYF. CDR3 DNA: TGCGCCAGCAGCTTGGTGCTGGCGGACTACGAGCAGTACTTC. J is TRBJ2-7 and V is TRBV5-1; D remains ambiguous. V dropped 0 bases and J dropped 3 bases, with 10 bases sitting between them. CDR1 is SGHRS and CDR2 is YFSETQ in the germline V gene. The CDR3 covers 14 residues.